The TCR beta chain described here comes from a study of blood T cell repertoires in COVID-19. About the research overall: Researchers got acute and convalescent COVID-19 samples from the United States, Italy and Spain. Sources were T cells, B-cell-depleted T cells, or PBMCs; the material itself was cDNA or gDNA.

Trimming left V 7 bases short and J 10 bases short, with 14 bases between. Germline V gene data show CDR1 as MNHEY and CDR2 as SVGAGI. This CDR3 has 13 residues. In the source study's methods: Estimates of nucleated cell counts were drawn from the amplification of reference gene primers. The method was immunoSEQ multiplex PCR; TCRdb's version includes in-frame clones alone and lacks a portion of them. The V and J calls and clone size come from that table; D and trimming were worked out from the DNA. The sample includes around 170,000 clones, roughly 74% of them seen just once. This clonotype was sampled from a woman of 80 years or more with acute or convalescent COVID-19. Source material: peripheral blood. The rearrangement uses TRBV6-5 and TRBJ1-6; no clear D. CDR3 nucleotide sequence: TGTGCCAGCACCGAGGACGGGATATCACCCCTCCACTTT. Translation: CASTEDGISPLHF.